This TCR beta chain appears in the sequencing data of a study of T cell responses to AZD1222 COVID-19 vaccine. Whole-study findings and limits: Researchers took repertoire samples only after the peak T cell response had come. Spike-wide coverage was observed for vaccine-associated CD4 TCRs, with dominant responses at 160-218 and 743-854.

The method was immunoSEQ multiplex PCR; TCRdb's version includes in-frame clones alone and lacks a portion of them. This sample has about 94,000 clones, with around nine tenths found just once. V was pared by 5 bases and J by 5 bases, with 23 bases between. The CDR3 runs 17 residues. Germline values: CDR1 SGHVS, CDR2 FQNEAQ. Worth noting for this clone: Its antigen is unknown.

This chain links TRBV7-8 with TRBJ2-3; D might be TRBD2 (7 bases). The sample consisted of peripheral blood, taken on day 0 of AZD1222 vaccination. The clonotype comes from an adult in good health. This chain's CDR3 is CASSLPGGGGGVDTQYF. The CDR3 nucleotides are TGTGCCAGCAGCCTCCCCGGGGGAGGGGGAGGAGTAGATACGCAGTATTTT.